The 27 T cell receptor beta chains below all came from one sample that was sequenced in a study of shared clonotypes between healthy human individuals. This table comes from immunoSEQ multiplex PCR, and its TCRdb copy is limited to in-frame clones, with some not included. The sample holds some 2,500,000 clones; 85% to 95% are singletons and the top ten take approximately 0.39%. The sample comprised naive CD4+ T cells from PBMCs. Noted subset: CD45RA+ positively selected. The receptors stem from a man younger than 35 in good health. Some clones in this sample may be carry-over from other donors' samples.

With regard to this clone: This sample includes further DNA sequences coding for the same CDR3. The chain joins TRBV10-1 to TRBJ2-7; no clear D. Germline V lookup: CDR1 WNHNN, CDR2 SYGVQD (reference sequence). The V end was cut by 3 bases, the J end by 1 base, with 7 bases between. This CDR3 has 13 residues. CDR3 in amino acids: CASSERQSYEQYF. The CDR3 DNA is TGCGCCAGCAGTGAAAGGCAGTCCTACGAGCAGTACTTC.

This chain connects TRBV6-1 to TRBJ2-5; D might be TRBD2 (5 bases). Near its end, the DNA agrees better with TRBJ2-7, so the J call may be wrong. This CDR3 has 9 residues. Germline V gene sequence: CDR1 MNHNS, CDR2 SASEGT. In nucleotides, the CDR3 is TGTGCCTCAGGACTCGAGCAGTACTTC. Encoded protein: CASGLEQYF.

Only a few counts were recorded for this clone. This chain connects TRBV6-1 to TRBJ1-5; D unresolved. V dropped 8 bases and J dropped 8 bases, with 10 bases sitting between them. CDR1 and CDR2 from the germline V gene are MNHNS and SASEGT. The CDR3 length is 11 residues. CDR3 sequence (DNA): TGTGCCAGCCGTACACTTGAGCCCCAGCATTTT. Protein sequence: CASRTLEPQHF.

Only a few counts were recorded for this clone. The rearrangement joins TRBV10-2 to TRBJ1-5, with 10 bases lining up with TRBD1. The CDR3 contains 15 residues. Germline V gene sequence: CDR1 WSHSY, CDR2 SAAADI. V was pared by 8 bases and J by 6 bases, with 10 bases of the junction left unmatched. Here the CDR3 reads CASGTGQGVSQPQHF. The CDR3, as DNA: TGCGCCAGCGGGACCGGACAGGGGGTCAGTCAGCCCCAGCATTTT.

This chain uses TRBV19 with TRBJ2-1; 8 bases match TRBD2. V lost 4 bases and J lost 2; bases outside the gene matches: 7. The V gene's germline CDR1 is LNHDA and CDR2 SQIVND (reference sequence). This CDR3 contains 16 residues. The CDR3 loop reads CASSTSAGATYNEQFF. The CDR3, as DNA: TGTGCCAGTAGTACCTCAGCGGGAGCCACCTACAATGAGCAGTTCTTC.

The rearrangement uses TRBV5-1 and TRBJ1-2; 7 positions agree with TRBD1. This CDR3 contains 17 residues. CDR1 and CDR2 (germline): SGHRS, YFSETQ. Unmatched junction bases numbered 17, after V lost 5 bases and J lost 4 bases. CDR3: CASRAERRDSLAYGYTF. The CDR3 nucleotides read TGCGCCAGCAGGGCGGAGCGGCGGGACAGCCTAGCCTATGGCTACACCTTC. The variable domain in full, with the rest retrieved from reference TRBV5-1 and TRBJ1-2, is KAGVTQTPRYLIKTRGQQVTLSCSPISGHRSVSWYQQTPGQGLQFLFEYFSETQRNKGNFPGRFSGRQFSNSRSEMNVSTLELGDSALYLCASRAERRDSLAYGYTFGSGTRLTVV.

The sample holds one count of this clone. The genes are TRBV5-4 and TRBJ2-6; TRBD1 might be the D (5 bases). V was trimmed by 4 bases and J by 0 bases, leaving 14 bases between them. The CDR3 runs to 17 residues. Germline V CDR1 and CDR2: SGHNT, YYREEE (reference sequence). CDR3 nucleotides: TGTGCCAGCAGCCGACGACCGACAGTCTCTGGGGCCAACGTCCTGACTTTC. Residues: CASSRRPTVSGANVLTF.

This clone came up once. V is TRBV28 and J is TRBJ2-7; 8 nucleotides align to TRBD2. The CDR3 consists of 15 residues. Germline CDR1 reads MDHEN; CDR2 reads SYDVKM. V dropped 7 bases and J dropped 0; count of bases not matched to a gene: 8. The CDR3 here is CASTAGGRFSYEQYF. The CDR3, as DNA: TGTGCCAGCACCGCGGGAGGTCGATTCTCCTACGAGCAGTACTTC. The whole variable domain, filled in from reference TRBV28 and TRBJ2-7, reads DVKVTQSSRYLVKRTGEKVFLECVQDMDHENMFWYRQDPGLGLRLIYFSYDVKMKEKGDIPEGYSVSREKKERFSLILESASTNQTSMYLCASTAGGRFSYEQYFGPGTRLTVT.

The chain carries TRBV28 and TRBJ1-6, with a possible D match to TRBD1 (5 bases). Germline V gives CDR1 MDHEN, CDR2 SYDVKM. The length of the CDR3 is 15 residues. V dropped 3 bases and J dropped 4 bases, with 10 bases sitting between them. CDR3 sequence: CASSFEGSYNSPLHF. For the CDR3, the DNA is TGTGCCAGCAGTTTCGAGGGGTCGTATAATTCACCCCTCCACTTT.

J is TRBJ1-1 and V is TRBV5-1, with a weak D call TRBD1 (5 bases). The CDR3 is 15 amino acids. Germline-derived CDR1 and CDR2 are SGHRS and YFSETQ. V was pared by 2 bases and J by 3 bases, with 14 bases between. The chain's CDR3 is CASSFGHGGDTEAFF. The CDR3 coding sequence is TGCGCCAGCAGCTTCGGACATGGGGGGGACACTGAAGCTTTCTTT.

This rearrangement joins TRBV27 to TRBJ1-5; no clear D gene. Trimming stripped 5 bases from V and 2 bases from J, with 16 bases between. Germline CDR1 and CDR2: MNHEY and SMNVEV (reference sequence). The CDR3 is 16 amino acids. CDR3 sequence reads: CASSPLTPTGNQPQHF. As DNA, the CDR3 is TGTGCCAGCAGTCCCCTCACTCCAACGGGCAATCAGCCCCAGCATTTT.

The chain recombines TRBV6-6 with TRBJ2-1; 11 bases are a match to TRBD2. The germline V gene encodes CDR1 MNHNY and CDR2 SVGAGI (reference sequence). CDR3 length equals 15 residues. J was trimmed by 6 bases and V by 5 bases; bases with no gene match: 6. The CDR3 reads CASSRPGLAANEQFF. CDR3 coding DNA: TGTGCCAGCAGTCGACCGGGACTAGCGGCCAATGAGCAGTTCTTC.

The chain uses TRBV2 and TRBJ2-3; D not certain. The CDR3 has 11 residues. V lost 10 bases and J 2 bases, leaving 7 bases between the germline ends. Germline CDR1 SNHLY, CDR2 FYNNEI. This CDR3 is CATRYTDTQYF. CDR3 coding DNA: TGTGCCACCCGCTACACAGATACGCAGTATTTT. The full variable domain, completed using reference TRBV2 and TRBJ2-3, is EPEVTQTPSHQVTQMGQEVILRCVPISNHLYFYWYRQILGQKVEFLVSFYNNEISEKSEIFDDQFSVERPDGSNFTLKIRSTKLEDSAMYFCATRYTDTQYFGPGTRLTVL.

This chain uses TRBV10-3 with TRBJ2-7; 14 nucleotides match TRBD2. V dropped 10 bases and J dropped 4; count of bases not matched to a gene: 3. This CDR3 has 13 residues. The germline V gene has CDR1 ENHRY and CDR2 SYGVKD. For the CDR3, the DNA is TGTGCCACGGGGACTAGCGGGAGTTACGAGCAGTACTTC. Translated, it gives CATGTSGSYEQYF.

Concerning this clone itself: Sequence at one end of the junction differs from germline and may be a read error. This chain uses TRBV7-9 with TRBJ1-1; no definite D call. Germline V gene data show CDR1 as SEHNR and CDR2 as FQNEAQ (reference sequence). The CDR3 extends over 13 amino acids. CDR3 nucleotide sequence: TGTGCCGGCAGCTTACGACCGAACACTGAAGCTTTCTTT. Protein: CAGSLRPNTEAFF.

This chain links TRBV28 with TRBJ1-5; TRBD1 matches 9 bases. CDR1 and CDR2 (germline): MDHEN, SYDVKM. The CDR3 runs to 15 residues. After removal of 6 bases from V and 2 bases from J, the junction contained 5 bases not matched to a gene. The CDR3 region is CASRRGQGGNQPQHF. CDR3 nucleotide sequence: TGTGCCAGCAGACGGGGACAGGGCGGCAATCAGCCCCAGCATTTT. The full variable domain, its missing parts supplied by reference TRBV28 and TRBJ1-5, is DVKVTQSSRYLVKRTGEKVFLECVQDMDHENMFWYRQDPGLGLRLIYFSYDVKMKEKGDIPEGYSVSREKKERFSLILESASTNQTSMYLCASRRGQGGNQPQHFGDGTRLSIL.

The chain employs TRBV29-1 and TRBJ2-2; D remains ambiguous. This CDR3 is built from 14 residues. The germline V gene encodes CDR1 SQVTM and CDR2 ANQGSEA. Trimming removed 1 base at V and 6 bases at J, with 12 bases between. CDR3 coding DNA: TGCAGCGTTGAAGCCCATTTGGGCGCCGGGGAGCTGTTTTTT. Translating gives CSVEAHLGAGELFF.

This chain joins TRBV11-2 and TRBJ1-2, with D uncertain. The CDR3 length is 15 residues. Germline CDR1 and CDR2: SGHAT and FQNNGV. The V and J ends lost 5 bases and 4 bases respectively, with 17 bases between them. This chain's CDR3 is CASSPYSFSGYGYTF. For the CDR3, the DNA is TGTGCCAGCAGCCCTTATAGCTTCTCAGGCTATGGCTACACCTTC.

The chain couples TRBV9 to TRBJ2-2; no reliable D call. From germline, CDR1 is SGDLS and CDR2 YYNGEE. The CDR3 has 12 amino acids. Trimming stripped 4 bases from V and 6 bases from J, with 7 bases between. CDR3 loop: CASSPSAGELFF. The CDR3 nucleotides are TGTGCCAGCAGCCCCTCCGCCGGGGAGCTGTTTTTT.

A note on this clone: The sample holds other DNA sequences that translate to the same CDR3. The chain couples TRBV7-2 to TRBJ2-7, with D uncertain. CDR1 is SGHTA and CDR2 is FQGNSA in the germline V gene. CDR3 length: 11 amino acids. V lost 6 bases and J 2 bases, leaving 5 bases between the germline ends. Here the CDR3 reads CASSLTYEQYF. The DNA of the CDR3 is TGTGCCAGCAGTCTTACCTACGAGCAGTACTTC. The full variable domain, rest sourced from reference TRBV7-2 and TRBJ2-7, is GAGVSQSPSNKVTEKGKDVELRCDPISGHTALYWYRQSLGQGLEFLIYFQGNSAPDKSGLPSDRFSAERTGGSVSTLTIQRTQQEDSAVYLCASSLTYEQYFGPGTRLTVT.

V and J are TRBV6-6 and TRBJ2-5; TRBD1 agrees at 8 bases. Per germline, CDR1 MNHNY and CDR2 SVGAGI (reference sequence). The CDR3 runs 15 residues. V trimming: 5 bases; J trimming: 0 bases; junction bases outside the gene matches: 5. CDR3 amino acids: CASSRQGLNQETQYF. CDR3 in DNA: TGTGCCAGCAGTCGACAGGGGCTCAACCAAGAGACCCAGTACTTC.

The genes are TRBV30 and TRBJ1-4; a possible D gene is TRBD1 (6 bases). V was cut by 2 bases and J by 8 bases, with 21 bases left in between. Germline values: CDR1 GTSNPN, CDR2 SVGIG (reference sequence). The CDR3 consists of 16 residues. This chain's CDR3 is CAWSTPFQGIEEKLFF. CDR3 coding DNA: TGTGCCTGGAGTACTCCCTTTCAGGGGATAGAAGAAAAACTGTTTTTT. The full variable domain, completed using reference TRBV30 and TRBJ1-4, is SQTIHQWPATLVQPVGSPLSLECTVEGTSNPNLYWYRQAAGRGLQLLFYSVGIGQISSEVPQNLSASRPQDRQFILSSKKLLLSDSGFYLCAWSTPFQGIEEKLFFGSGTQLSVL.

The chain has TRBV4-1 and TRBJ2-1; 7 bases fit TRBD1. CDR1 and CDR2 (germline): MGHRA, YSYEKL. The V gene end was trimmed by 4 bases and the J gene end by 4 bases; junction bases not matched to a gene: 10. This CDR3 contains 16 residues. CDR3 bases: TGCGCCAGCAGCCCAGGAAAGGACAGGATATACAATGAGCAGTTCTTC. It yields the protein CASSPGKDRIYNEQFF.

The chain uses TRBV23-1 and TRBJ2-2, with D uncertain. TRBV23-1 has ORF status, its function being uncertain. This CDR3 region has 16 residues. V was pared by 2 bases and J by 1 base, with 11 bases between. In DNA, the CDR3 is TGCGCCAGCAGTCAAGCATGGACGTTGAACACCGGGGAGCTGTTTTTT. This sequence encodes CASSQAWTLNTGELFF.

This clone occurred once. Other DNA sequences in this sample translate to the same CDR3. The chain employs TRBV7-2 and TRBJ2-7; 11 nucleotides align to TRBD2. The CDR3 is made up of 16 amino acids. Germline CDR1 SGHTA, CDR2 FQGNSA. Trimming removed 1 base from V and 3 bases from J; junction bases left unmatched: 5. The CDR3 here is CASSLGTGTSGYEQYF. The CDR3 DNA is TGTGCCAGCAGCTTAGGGACCGGGACTAGCGGCTACGAGCAGTACTTC.

V and J are TRBV27 and TRBJ2-7; 8 positions agree with TRBD1. CDR1 is MNHEY and CDR2 is SMNVEV in the germline V gene (reference sequence). V trimming: 4 bases; J trimming: 2 bases; junction bases outside the gene matches: 4. The CDR3 contains 14 residues. The CDR3 reads CASSSQQGAYEQYF. CDR3 DNA sequence: TGTGCCAGCAGTTCCCAACAGGGGGCCTACGAGCAGTACTTC.

V and J are TRBV19 and TRBJ2-7, with 10 positions matching TRBD1. The trim removed 4 bases at V and 2 bases at J, leaving 5 bases unmatched. Per germline, CDR1 LNHDA and CDR2 SQIVND (reference sequence). This CDR3 has 15 amino acids. The CDR3, as DNA: TGTGCCAGTAGTAAGGACAGGGGGGACCCCTACGAGCAGTACTTC. Its translation is CASSKDRGDPYEQYF.